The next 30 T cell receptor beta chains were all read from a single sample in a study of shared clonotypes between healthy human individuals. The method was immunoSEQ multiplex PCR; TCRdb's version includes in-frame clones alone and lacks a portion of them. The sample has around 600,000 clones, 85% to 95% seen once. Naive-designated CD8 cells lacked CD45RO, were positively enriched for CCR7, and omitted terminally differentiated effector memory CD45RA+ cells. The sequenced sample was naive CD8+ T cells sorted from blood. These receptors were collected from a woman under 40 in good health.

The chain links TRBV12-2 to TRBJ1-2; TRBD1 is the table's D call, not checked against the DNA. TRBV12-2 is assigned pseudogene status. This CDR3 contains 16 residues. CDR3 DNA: TGTGCAAGTCGCTCCCGGACACAAAAGGGCCCCTATGGCTACACCTTC. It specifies CASRSRTQKGPYGYTF.

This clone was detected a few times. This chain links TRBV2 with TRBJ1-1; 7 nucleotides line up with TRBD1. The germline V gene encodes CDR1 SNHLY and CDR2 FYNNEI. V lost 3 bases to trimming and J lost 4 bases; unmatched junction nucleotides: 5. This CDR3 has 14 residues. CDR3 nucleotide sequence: TGTGCCAGCAGTGAGGTACAGGGGAGCACTGAAGCTTTCTTT. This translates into CASSEVQGSTEAFF.

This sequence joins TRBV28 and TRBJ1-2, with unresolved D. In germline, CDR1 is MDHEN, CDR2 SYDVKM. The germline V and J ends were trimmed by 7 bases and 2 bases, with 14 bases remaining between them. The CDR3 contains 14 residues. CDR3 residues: CASTHTTENYGYTF. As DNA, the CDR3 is TGTGCCAGCACCCACACGACCGAGAACTATGGCTACACCTTC.

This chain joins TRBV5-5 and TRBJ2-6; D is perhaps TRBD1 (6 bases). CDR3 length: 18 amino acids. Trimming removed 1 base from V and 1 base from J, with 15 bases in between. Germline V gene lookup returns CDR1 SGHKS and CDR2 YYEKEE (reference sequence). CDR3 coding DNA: TGTGCCAGCAGCTTGTATCAGGGGAGAAAGTCTGGGGCCAACGTCCTGACTTTC. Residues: CASSLYQGRKSGANVLTF.

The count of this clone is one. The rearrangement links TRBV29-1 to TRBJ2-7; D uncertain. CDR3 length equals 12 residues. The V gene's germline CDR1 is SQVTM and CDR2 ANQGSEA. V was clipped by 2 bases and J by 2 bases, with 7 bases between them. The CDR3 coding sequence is TGCAGCGTTGAAACTGGAACCTACGAGCAGTACTTC. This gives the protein CSVETGTYEQYF.

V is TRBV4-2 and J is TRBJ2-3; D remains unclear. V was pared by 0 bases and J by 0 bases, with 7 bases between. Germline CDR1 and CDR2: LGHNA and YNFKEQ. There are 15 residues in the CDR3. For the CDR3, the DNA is TGTGCCAGCAGCCAAGATTACAGCAGCACAGATACGCAGTATTTT. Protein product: CASSQDYSSTDTQYF.

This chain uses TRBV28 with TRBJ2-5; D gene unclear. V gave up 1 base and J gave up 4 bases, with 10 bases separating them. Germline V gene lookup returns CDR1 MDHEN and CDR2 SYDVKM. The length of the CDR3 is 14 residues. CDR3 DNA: TGTGCCAGCAGTTTATTGGGTCGAGGAGAGACCCAGTACTTC. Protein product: CASSLLGRGETQYF.

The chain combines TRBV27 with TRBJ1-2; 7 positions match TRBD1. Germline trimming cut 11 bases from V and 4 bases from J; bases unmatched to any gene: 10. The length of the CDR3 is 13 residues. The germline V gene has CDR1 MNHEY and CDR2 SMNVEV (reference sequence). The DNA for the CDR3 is TGTGCCGCAGGGGGAGGGAACGTCTATGGCTACACCTTC. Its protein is CAAGGGNVYGYTF.

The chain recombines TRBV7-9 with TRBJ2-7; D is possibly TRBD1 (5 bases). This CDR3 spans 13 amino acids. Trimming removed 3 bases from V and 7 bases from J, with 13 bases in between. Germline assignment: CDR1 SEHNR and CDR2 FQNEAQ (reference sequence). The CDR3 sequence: CASSFPGLEEQYF. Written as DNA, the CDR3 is TGTGCCAGCAGCTTCCCAGGGCTGGAAGAGCAGTACTTC.

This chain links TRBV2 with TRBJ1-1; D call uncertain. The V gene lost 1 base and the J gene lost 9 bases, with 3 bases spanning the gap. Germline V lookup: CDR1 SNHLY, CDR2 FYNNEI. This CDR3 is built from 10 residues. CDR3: CASSEGKAFF. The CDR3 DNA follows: TGTGCCAGCAGTGAAGGAAAAGCTTTCTTT. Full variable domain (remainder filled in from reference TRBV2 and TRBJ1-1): EPEVTQTPSHQVTQMGQEVILRCVPISNHLYFYWYRQILGQKVEFLVSFYNNEISEKSEIFDDQFSVERPDGSNFTLKIRSTKLEDSAMYFCASSEGKAFFGQGTRLTVV.

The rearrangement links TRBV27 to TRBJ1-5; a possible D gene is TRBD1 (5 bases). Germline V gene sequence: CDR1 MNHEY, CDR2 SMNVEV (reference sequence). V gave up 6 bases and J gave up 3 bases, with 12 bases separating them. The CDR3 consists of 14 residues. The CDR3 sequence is CASSHGAFNQPQHF. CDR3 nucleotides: TGTGCCAGCAGCCACGGGGCGTTCAATCAGCCCCAGCATTTT.

The CDR3 spells CASSEFGVTGDTEAFF. CDR3 DNA: TGTGCCAGCAGTGAATTCGGGGTGACAGGGGACACTGAAGCTTTCTTT. The V gene is TRBV2, the J gene TRBJ1-1; 8 bases agree with TRBD1. The trim removed 2 bases at V and 3 bases at J, leaving 8 bases unmatched. This CDR3 spans 16 amino acids. Germline V gene sequence: CDR1 SNHLY, CDR2 FYNNEI.

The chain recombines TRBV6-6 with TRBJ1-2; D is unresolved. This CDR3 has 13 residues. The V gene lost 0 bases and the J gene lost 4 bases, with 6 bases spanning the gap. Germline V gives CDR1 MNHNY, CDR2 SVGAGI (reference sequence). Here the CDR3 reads CASSYSEGYGYTF. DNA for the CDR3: TGTGCCAGCAGTTACTCAGAGGGCTATGGCTACACCTTC.

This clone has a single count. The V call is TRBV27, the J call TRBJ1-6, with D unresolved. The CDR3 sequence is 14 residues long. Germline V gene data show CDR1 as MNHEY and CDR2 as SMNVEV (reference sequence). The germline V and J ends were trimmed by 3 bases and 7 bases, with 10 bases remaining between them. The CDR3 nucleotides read TGTGCCAGCAGTTTTACGGGGTCGAATTCACCCCTCCACTTT. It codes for CASSFTGSNSPLHF.

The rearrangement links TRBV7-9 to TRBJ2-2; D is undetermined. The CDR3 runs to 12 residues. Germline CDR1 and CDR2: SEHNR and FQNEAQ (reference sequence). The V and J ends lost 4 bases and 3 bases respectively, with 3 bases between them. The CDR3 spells CASSYYTGELFF. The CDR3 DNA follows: TGTGCCAGCAGCTACTACACCGGGGAGCTGTTTTTT.

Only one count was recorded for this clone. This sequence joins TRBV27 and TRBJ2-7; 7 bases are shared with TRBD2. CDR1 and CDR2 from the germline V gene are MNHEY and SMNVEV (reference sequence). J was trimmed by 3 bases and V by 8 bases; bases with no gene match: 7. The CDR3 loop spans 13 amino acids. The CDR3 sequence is CASGYGTIYEQYF. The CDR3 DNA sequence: TGTGCCAGCGGGTACGGGACTATCTACGAGCAGTACTTC.

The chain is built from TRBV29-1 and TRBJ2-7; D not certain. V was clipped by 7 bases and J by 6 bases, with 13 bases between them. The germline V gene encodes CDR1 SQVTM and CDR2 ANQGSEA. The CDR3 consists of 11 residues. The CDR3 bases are TGCAGCGGGCTCCTCGGGCGCGAGCAGTACTTC. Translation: CSGLLGREQYF.

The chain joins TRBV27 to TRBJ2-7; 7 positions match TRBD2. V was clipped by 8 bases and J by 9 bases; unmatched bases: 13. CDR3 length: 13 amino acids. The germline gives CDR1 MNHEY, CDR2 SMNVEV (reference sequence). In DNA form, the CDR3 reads TGTGCCAGCCCCGACAAGGCGGGAGCTGTGCAGTACTTC. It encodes CASPDKAGAVQYF.

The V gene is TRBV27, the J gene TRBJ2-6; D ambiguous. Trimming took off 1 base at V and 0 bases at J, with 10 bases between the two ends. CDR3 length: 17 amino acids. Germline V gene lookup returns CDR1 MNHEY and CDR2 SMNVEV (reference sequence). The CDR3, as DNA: TGTGCCAGCAGTTTATTGTCGGAAAGCTCTGGGGCCAACGTCCTGACTTTC. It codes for CASSLLSESSGANVLTF.

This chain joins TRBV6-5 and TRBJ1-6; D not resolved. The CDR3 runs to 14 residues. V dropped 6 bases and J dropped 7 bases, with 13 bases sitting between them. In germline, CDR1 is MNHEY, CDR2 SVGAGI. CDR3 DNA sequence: TGTGCCAGCAGCATAGCTGGGAACAATTCACCCCTCCACTTT. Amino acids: CASSIAGNNSPLHF.

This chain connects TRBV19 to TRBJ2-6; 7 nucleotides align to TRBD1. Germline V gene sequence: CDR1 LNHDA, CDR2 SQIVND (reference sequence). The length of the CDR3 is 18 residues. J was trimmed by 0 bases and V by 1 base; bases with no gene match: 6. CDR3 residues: CASSIGDSTISGANVLTF. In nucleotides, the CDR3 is TGTGCCAGTAGTATAGGGGACAGTACGATCTCTGGGGCCAACGTCCTGACTTTC.

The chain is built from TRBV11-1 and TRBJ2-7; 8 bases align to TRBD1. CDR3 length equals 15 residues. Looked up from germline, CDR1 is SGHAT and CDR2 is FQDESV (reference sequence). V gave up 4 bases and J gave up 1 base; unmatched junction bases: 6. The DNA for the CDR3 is TGTGCCAGCAGCTCCGGGACAGGATCTTCCTACGAGCAGTACTTC. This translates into CASSSGTGSSYEQYF.

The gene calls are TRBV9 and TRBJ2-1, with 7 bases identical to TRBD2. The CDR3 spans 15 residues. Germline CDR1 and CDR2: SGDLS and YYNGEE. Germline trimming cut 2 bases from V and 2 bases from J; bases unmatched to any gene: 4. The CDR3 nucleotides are TGTGCCAGCAGCGTCGGCGGGAGCGCCTACAATGAGCAGTTCTTC. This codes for CASSVGGSAYNEQFF.

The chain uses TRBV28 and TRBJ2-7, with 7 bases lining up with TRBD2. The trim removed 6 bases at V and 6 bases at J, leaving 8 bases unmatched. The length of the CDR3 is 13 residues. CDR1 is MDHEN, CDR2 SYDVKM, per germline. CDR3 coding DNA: TGTGCCAGCAGCGGACTAGTTTCCGGCGAGCAGTACTTC. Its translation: CASSGLVSGEQYF.

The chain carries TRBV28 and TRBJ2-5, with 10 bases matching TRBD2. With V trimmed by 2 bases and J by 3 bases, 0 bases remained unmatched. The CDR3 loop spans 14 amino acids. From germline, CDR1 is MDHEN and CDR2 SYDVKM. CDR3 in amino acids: CASSLGLAEETQYF. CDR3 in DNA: TGTGCCAGCAGTTTAGGACTAGCGGAAGAGACCCAGTACTTC.

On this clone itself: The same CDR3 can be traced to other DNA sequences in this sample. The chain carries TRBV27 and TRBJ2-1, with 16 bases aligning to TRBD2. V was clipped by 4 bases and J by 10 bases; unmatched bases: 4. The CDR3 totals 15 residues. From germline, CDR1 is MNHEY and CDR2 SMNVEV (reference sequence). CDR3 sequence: CASSSGTSGRGEQFF. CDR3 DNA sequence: TGTGCCAGCAGTTCTGGGACTAGCGGGAGGGGCGAGCAGTTCTTC.

In DNA form, the CDR3 reads TGCGCCAGCAGCCAAGAGGACCTAGGCTCCTACGAGCAGTACTTC. This sequence encodes CASSQEDLGSYEQYF. The chain joins TRBV4-1 to TRBJ2-7; D ambiguous. The CDR3 has 15 residues. Deletions cut 0 bases from V and 0 bases from J, with 9 bases between. Germline V gene sequence: CDR1 MGHRA, CDR2 YSYEKL.

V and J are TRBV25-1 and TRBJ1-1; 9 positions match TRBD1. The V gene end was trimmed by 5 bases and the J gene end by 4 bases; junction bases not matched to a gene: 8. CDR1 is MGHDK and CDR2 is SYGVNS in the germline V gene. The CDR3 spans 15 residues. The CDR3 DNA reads TGTGCCAGCAGTTACCGGGACAGGGACGCCACTGAAGCTTTCTTT. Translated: CASSYRDRDATEAFF.

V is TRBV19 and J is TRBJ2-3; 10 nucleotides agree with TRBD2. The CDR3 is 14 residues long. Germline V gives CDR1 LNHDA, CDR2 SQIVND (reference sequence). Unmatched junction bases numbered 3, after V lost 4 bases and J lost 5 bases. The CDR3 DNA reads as TGTGCCAGTAGTACTAGCGGGAGTGGAGATACGCAGTATTTT. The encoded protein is CASSTSGSGDTQYF.

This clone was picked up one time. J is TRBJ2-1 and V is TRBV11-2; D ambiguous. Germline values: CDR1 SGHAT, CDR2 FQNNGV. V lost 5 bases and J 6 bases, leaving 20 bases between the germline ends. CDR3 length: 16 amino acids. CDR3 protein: CASSPGGGRTRNEQFF. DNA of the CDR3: TGTGCCAGCAGCCCCGGTGGCGGTCGAACGCGCAATGAGCAGTTCTTC.